This section outlines one T cell receptor (beta chain) sequence together with its context. This clonotype was recorded at least ten times. What antigen it recognizes has not been identified. Base qualities are not recorded, but no much larger clone differs from it by a single base. This entry is derived from a study of T cells after yellow fever vaccination (dated by TCRdb to between 2018 and 2021). Notes on the research overall: The SMART-Seq v4 Ultra Low Input RNA kit was used to prepare libraries from fractions with low cell numbers. To follow T-cell clones before and after both primary and booster YFV17D yellow fever vaccination, bulk TCR alpha and beta repertoires underwent longitudinal sequencing. Two healthy male donors made up the cohort, one aged 18 to 29 years and the other aged 30 to 40 years. Blood was collected at multiple timepoints before and after primary and secondary immunization, and bulk PBMC replicates and cell subsets were isolated.

In light of the paper, this sample's treatment or condition label describes: live attenuated yellow fever vaccine strain. A standard Ficoll-Paque protocol was used to isolate PBMCs from peripheral blood. CD4 and CD8 T-cell fractions were isolated with Dynabeads CD4 and CD8 positive selection kits. TriZol was used to extract RNA from bulk PBMCs, from CD4 and CD8 fractions, and from dextramer-positive and dextramer-negative fractions. TCR cDNA was made using 5'RACE template switching, a step that added a universal primer site and unique molecular identifiers. cDNA synthesis was primed from both the TCR alpha and TCR beta constant segments. Libraries were amplified in two PCR steps, with sample barcodes and sequencing adapters added in the second step. Sequencing of libraries was done on Illumina HiSeq 2500 (2x100 bp) or NovaSeq (2x150 bp). From the authors' description of their analysis: Demultiplexing of reads and collapsing into UMI consensus sequences were performed with MIGEC, and V(D)J alignment was carried out with MiXCR. Using edgeR on replicate PBMC samples, clonotypes were called vaccine-responding if FDR was below 0.01 and the log2 fold change was above 5 up to day 15. Bulk clonotypes were assigned CD4 or CD8 identity according to which sequenced CD4 or CD8 repertoire held them at higher abundance. TCRdb cleaned the public reads at Q25 with fastp, built clones with MiXCR and kept in-frame beta chains. For every CDR3 protein sequence, its rows merge into one entry that carries the most common genes and DNA. The V and J calls shown here were made by TCRdb, not taken from the authors' results. The sample table shows 230,000 or so distinct CDR3 sequences, and around 6.7% are seen once. Clones ranked in the top ten supply 0.85% to 1.2% of the sample.

What the study reported, not specific to this receptor: Because only two donors were included in the study, the extent to which the findings can be generalized is limited. Computational filtering was needed because FACS-sorted repertoires could contain abundant contaminating clonotypes from the bulk population. Compared with the primary T-cell response, the secondary T-cell response was faster but weaker, reaching its peak on day 5 rather than on day 15. Most clones expanded after primary vaccination were re-detected after the booster (almost 98% of CD4 and around 88% of CD8), suggesting broad memory maintenance. A small share of clonotypes was detected in both CD4 and CD8 compartments, with the overlap likely arising from convergent recombination.

CDR3 length: 13 amino acids, cysteine to phenylalanine. Of the read, only the CDR3 DNA is kept; its 39 bases are in frame from base 1. At the junction V is shortened by 2 bases and J by 3 bases, with 8 bases in between. CDR1 SGHRS and CDR2 YFSETQ were looked up in the germline V gene. In this chain, TRBV5-1 is recombined with TRBJ1-2; confidence is insufficient to name the D gene. The sequencing here drew on CD4+ T cells sorted from PBMCs, taken on the day of the yellow fever booster vaccination. The TCR sequence derives from a man in his thirties or forties who received the YFV17D yellow fever vaccine. The DNA sequence follows: TGCGCCAGCAGCTTCTCATCGGACTATGGCTACACCTTC. This sequence encodes CASSFSSDYGYTF. The CDR3 plus the reference TRBV5-1 and TRBJ1-2 genes for the other parts give the full variable domain: KAGVTQTPRYLIKTRGQQVTLSCSPISGHRSVSWYQQTPGQGLQFLFEYFSETQRNKGNFPGRFSGRQFSNSRSEMNVSTLELGDSALYLCASSFSSDYGYTFGSGTRLTVV.